This paragraph covers one T cell receptor beta chain sequence. Its antigen is still unknown. The primer mix had 60 Vbeta and 13 Jbeta primers. Profiling relied on immunoSEQ multiplex PCR, and the TCRdb table lists in-frame clones only, not all of them. The sample yields 160,000 or so clones, roughly 80% seen once. This sample is part of a study of cytomegalovirus exposure and HLA in healthy donors. The CDR3 runs to 16 residues. Trimming cost V 3 bases and J 1 base, with 15 bases left between them. Germline V lookup: CDR1 MDHEN, CDR2 SYDVKM. Study observations and caveats: Cytomegalovirus association was assigned to over 150 TCR beta chains.

This chain uses TRBV28 with TRBJ1-1, with D tentatively TRBD1 (5 bases). Specimen: PBMCs. This receptor was identified in a woman in her forties or fifties in good health and CMV-seropositive. CDR3 sequence (DNA): TGTGCCAGCAGTTTTCGTCGGGGGGTGTCGAACACTGAAGCTTTCTTT. Translated, it gives CASSFRRGVSNTEAFF.